Listed below are T cell receptor beta chains from one sample, sequenced in a study of T cells in Graves' hyperthyroidism and ophthalmopathy. TCRdb re-analysed the multiplex PCR reads in MiXCR, keeping a single row per CDR3 protein. The sample yields approximately 400,000 distinct CDR3 sequences, 15% to 18% seen once. Sequenced: blood. The receptors were gathered from a woman younger than 30 with Graves' hyperthyroidism. Both conserved end residues are part of each CDR3. The D gene is left open where the match is weak. Size is stated for part of the rows, as once, few or many counts, or as a class when the clone is expanded.

clone size,D gene,V gene,J gene,CDR3 protein,CDR3 DNA
many,NA,TRBV5-1,TRBJ2-7,CASSLESSRWAYEQYF,TGCGCCAGCAGCTTGGAGTCGAGTAGGTGGGCCTACGAGCAGTACTTC
many,TRBD1,TRBV10-3,TRBJ1-2,CAISESRDSLPYGYTF,TGTGCCATCAGTGAGTCACGGGACAGTCTTCCTTATGGCTACACCTTC
NA,NA,TRBV3-1,TRBJ1-1,CASSSRGIGNTEAFF,TGTGCCAGCAGTTCAAGGGGCATCGGGAACACTGAAGCTTTCTTT
many,TRBD2,TRBV6-2/TRBV6-3,TRBJ2-1,CASIAGRAKNEQFF,TGTGCCAGCATCGCCGGGAGGGCTAAAAATGAGCAGTTCTTC
NA,TRBD1,TRBV25-1,TRBJ1-2,CASRRQGGDYGYTF,TGTGCCAGCAGAAGACAGGGAGGGGACTATGGCTACACCTTC
many,TRBD1,TRBV10-3,TRBJ1-2,CAINPGQVFYGYTF,TGTGCCATCAACCCGGGACAGGTCTTCTATGGCTACACCTTC
many,TRBD1,TRBV10-3,TRBJ2-7,CAISESIGQGRDYEQYF,TGTGCCATCAGTGAGTCCATAGGACAGGGGAGAGACTACGAGCAGTACTTC
many,TRBD1,TRBV19,TRBJ1-1,CASSSKQGARTEAFF,TGTGCCAGTAGTTCAAAACAGGGGGCGCGCACTGAAGCTTTCTTT
many,TRBD2,TRBV12-3/TRBV12-4,TRBJ2-2,CASSGDGSGSGDTGELFF,TGTGCCAGCAGTGGGGATGGAAGCGGGAGTGGGGACACCGGGGAGCTGTTTTTT
many,NA,TRBV2,TRBJ2-5,CASSERRPSLRETQYF,TGTGCCAGCAGTGAACGTCGCCCCAGCTTGAGAGAGACCCAGTACTTC
many,TRBD1,TRBV20-1,TRBJ2-3,CSVIQGVLTDTQYF,TGCAGTGTCATACAGGGGGTTCTCACAGATACGCAGTATTTT
few,NA,TRBV2,TRBJ1-4,CASKGRAEKLFF,TGTGCCAGCAAGGGCAGGGCGGAAAAACTGTTTTTT
NA,NA,TRBV5-1,TRBJ2-1,CASRESGEQFF,TGCGCCAGCAGAGAGTCGGGTGAGCAGTTCTTC
NA,NA,TRBV20-1,TRBJ2-3,CSASGAWAPDTDTQYF,TGCAGTGCTAGCGGGGCCTGGGCGCCAGACACAGATACGCAGTATTTT
many,TRBD2,TRBV6-1,TRBJ2-7,CASSGLAESYEQYF,TGTGCCAGTTCGGGACTAGCGGAGTCCTACGAGCAGTACTTC
many,NA,TRBV12-3/TRBV12-4,TRBJ1-2,CASSWGGSGYGYTF,TGTGCCAGCAGTTGGGGGGGTTCGGGCTATGGCTACACCTTC